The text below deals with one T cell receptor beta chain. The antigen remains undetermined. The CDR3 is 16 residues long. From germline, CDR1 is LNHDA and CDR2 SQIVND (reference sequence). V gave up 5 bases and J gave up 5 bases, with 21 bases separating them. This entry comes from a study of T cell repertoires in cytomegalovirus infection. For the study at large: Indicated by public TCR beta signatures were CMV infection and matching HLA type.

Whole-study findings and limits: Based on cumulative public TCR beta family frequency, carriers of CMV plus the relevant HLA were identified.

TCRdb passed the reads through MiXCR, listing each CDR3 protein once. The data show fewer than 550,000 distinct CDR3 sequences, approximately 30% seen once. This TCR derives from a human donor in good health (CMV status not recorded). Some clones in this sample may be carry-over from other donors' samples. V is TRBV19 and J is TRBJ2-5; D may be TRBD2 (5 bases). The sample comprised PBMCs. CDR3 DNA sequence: TGTGCCAGTAGTTTCGGCAGCCGCGGGCTTCCGGAGACCCAGTACTTC. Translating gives CASSFGSRGLPETQYF.